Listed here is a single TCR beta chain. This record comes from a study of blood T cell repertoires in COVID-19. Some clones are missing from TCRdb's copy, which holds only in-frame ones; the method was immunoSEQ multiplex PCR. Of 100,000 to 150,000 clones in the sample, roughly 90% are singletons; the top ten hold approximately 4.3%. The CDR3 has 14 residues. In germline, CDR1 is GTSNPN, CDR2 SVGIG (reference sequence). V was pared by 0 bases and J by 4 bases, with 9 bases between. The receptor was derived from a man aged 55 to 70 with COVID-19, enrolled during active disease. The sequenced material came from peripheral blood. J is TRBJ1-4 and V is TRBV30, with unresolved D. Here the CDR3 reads CAWSVPLFNEKLFF. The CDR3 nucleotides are TGTGCCTGGAGTGTCCCTCTTTTTAATGAAAAACTGTTTTTT.